This is a list of T cell receptor beta chains from one sample in a study of cytomegalovirus exposure and HLA in healthy donors. Some clones are missing from TCRdb's copy, which holds only in-frame ones; the method was immunoSEQ multiplex PCR. The sample holds more than 95,000 clones, 70% to 75% seen once. The sample was PBMCs. The receptors come from a man between 35 and 55 years old in good health and CMV-seronegative. Both conserved end residues are part of each CDR3. The D gene is left open where the match is weak. A row's size may be missing; if present it is once, few, many or a size class.

clone size	V gene	J gene	D gene	CDR3 DNA	CDR3 protein
NA	TRBV13	TRBJ2-5	TRBD1	TGTGCCAGCAGCTCCAAACAGGGGACGGAGACCCAGTACTTC	CASSSKQGTETQYF
once	TRBV6-5	TRBJ2-2	NA	TGTGCCAGCAGAAAAATTAGCACCGGGGAGCTGTTTTTT	CASRKISTGELFF
NA	TRBV11-2	TRBJ2-1	NA	TGTGCCAGCAGCTTAGTTCTTGTCAATGAGCAGTTCTTC	CASSLVLVNEQFF
NA	TRBV5-1	TRBJ2-3	TRBD2	TGCGCCAGCAGCTTGGAAGGACTAGCGGGAGAGGTCACAGATACGCAGTATTTT	CASSLEGLAGEVTDTQYF
NA	TRBV29-1	TRBJ2-3	NA	TGCAGCGTTGAAGATCTTGTAACAGATACGCAGTATTTT	CSVEDLVTDTQYF
few	TRBV2	TRBJ1-1	TRBD1	TGTGCCAGCAGGGCATGGACAGGGAACACTGAAGCTTTCTTT	CASRAWTGNTEAFF
NA	TRBV28	TRBJ1-5	NA	TGTGCCAGCAGTGCAGGGCATAGCAATCAGCCCCAGCATTTT	CASSAGHSNQPQHF
NA	TRBV21-1	TRBJ2-5	NA	TGTGCCAGCAGCAACCGGACAGAACCAGAGACCCAGTACTTC	CASSNRTEPETQYF
NA	TRBV27	TRBJ2-3	TRBD2	TGTGCCAGCAGTTTAGTAGCGGGGGGAACAGATACGCAGTATTTT	CASSLVAGGTDTQYF
NA	TRBV5-4	TRBJ2-2	NA	TGTGCCAGCAGCTTGGGGCGGGCCCAGAACACCGGGGAGCTGTTTTTT	CASSLGRAQNTGELFF
NA	TRBV5-1	TRBJ1-5	NA	TGCGCCAGCAGCCCGGTGGTGGTTCAGCCCCAGCATTTT	CASSPVVVQPQHF
NA	TRBV9	TRBJ1-6	NA	TGTGCCAGCAGCGTAGGAGGGATCTCCTATAATTCACCCCTCCACTTT	CASSVGGISYNSPLHF
few	TRBV29-1	TRBJ2-1	NA	TGCAGCGTTGAAGAGAGGGACTTGAGTGGGCGTGAGCAGTTCTTC	CSVEERDLSGREQFF
NA	TRBV7-6	TRBJ2-5	TRBD2	TGTGCCAGCAACGTTGGGGGGGGGTACCAAGAGACCCAGTACTTC	CASNVGGGYQETQYF
NA	TRBV19	TRBJ1-2	TRBD1	TGTGCCAGTAGTCCCGGGACAGGGGGCTTCTATGGCTACACCTTC	CASSPGTGGFYGYTF
few	TRBV6-1	TRBJ2-1	TRBD1	TGTGCCAGCAGTACCCACAGGGGGCGGGACAATGAGCAGTTCTTC	CASSTHRGRDNEQFF
few	TRBV5-1	TRBJ2-3	NA	TGCGCCAGCAGCCGCGGATCTGACACAGATACGCAGTATTTT	CASSRGSDTDTQYF
once	TRBV7-9	TRBJ1-1	NA	TGTGCCAGCAGCCTTACCCGAGGTCACACTGAAGCTTTCTTT	CASSLTRGHTEAFF
NA	TRBV6-6	TRBJ2-7	NA	TGTGCCAGCAGTTACTCGTCGTCAGGGGCCTACGAGCAGTACTTC	CASSYSSSGAYEQYF
NA	TRBV6-4	TRBJ2-2	TRBD2	TGTGCCAGCAGTGCTAGCGGGGGGCGCACCGGGGAGCTGTTTTTT	CASSASGGRTGELFF
NA	TRBV7-9	TRBJ2-7	TRBD1	TGTGCCAGCAGCATAGGACAGGGCTTCTACGAGCAGTACTTC	CASSIGQGFYEQYF
NA	TRBV10-3	TRBJ1-1	TRBD1	TGTGCCATCAGGGGAGACAGGGGAAACGCTTTCTTT	CAIRGDRGNAFF
NA	TRBV18	TRBJ2-1	TRBD2	TGTGCCAGCTCACTACCGGGACTAGCGGGGGAGAATGAGCAGTTCTTC	CASSLPGLAGENEQFF
NA	TRBV5-8	TRBJ2-1	TRBD2	TGTGCCAGCAGCTTGAGTAGCGGGGACAACAATGAGCAGTTCTTC	CASSLSSGDNNEQFF
NA	TRBV7-9	TRBJ2-1	TRBD2	TGTGCCAGCAGCGGAGCGGGACTAGCGGGAAATGAGCAGTTCTTC	CASSGAGLAGNEQFF
NA	TRBV7-8	TRBJ2-7	TRBD2	TGTGCCAGCAGCCTTCGGACTAGCGGGAAGGAGCAGTACTTC	CASSLRTSGKEQYF
NA	TRBV30	TRBJ2-3	NA	TGTGCCTGGAGTCACGGGTCTTTCACAGATACGCAGTATTTT	CAWSHGSFTDTQYF
NA	TRBV7-9	TRBJ1-1	NA	TGTGCCAGCAGCCCCCCAGGGACTTACACTGAAGCTTTCTTT	CASSPPGTYTEAFF
NA	TRBV5-1	TRBJ2-1	NA	TGCGCCAGCAGCGCCACCTCCAGATCCTACAATGAGCAGTTCTTC	CASSATSRSYNEQFF
once	TRBV29-1	TRBJ2-2	NA	TGCAGCGTTGAAGATGCGGGGAACACCGGGGAGCTGTTTTTT	CSVEDAGNTGELFF
NA	TRBV10-1	TRBJ2-7	TRBD1	TGCGCCAGCAGTGAGGGAAGGACAGGGTCCGGCGAGCAGTACTTC	CASSEGRTGSGEQYF
NA	TRBV12-2	TRBJ2-3	NA	TGTGCAAGTCGCTTAGCGAGGCGGGAGGGGAGCACAGATACGCAGTATTTT	CASRLARREGSTDTQYF
NA	TRBV5-1	TRBJ2-1	NA	TGCGCCAGCAGCTTGGTTCCTCAGAACAATGAGCAGTTCTTC	CASSLVPQNNEQFF
NA	TRBV14	TRBJ2-5	NA	TGTGCCAGCAGCCGCCAGGGGGGAGTATGGGAGACCCAGTACTTC	CASSRQGGVWETQYF
NA	TRBV4-1	TRBJ1-5	NA	TGCGCCAGCAGCCATGGCAGTTTAAGTAGCAATCAGCCCCAGCATTTT	CASSHGSLSSNQPQHF
NA	TRBV1	TRBJ2-1	NA	TGCACCAGCAGCCAAGATTATAGCGGGAGGGATTCGGGCAATGAGCAGTTCTTC	CTSSQDYSGRDSGNEQFF
NA	TRBV5-1	TRBJ2-3	NA	TGCGCCAGCAGCTTGGACCAGGGGTCAGATACGCAGTATTTT	CASSLDQGSDTQYF
NA	TRBV7-9	TRBJ1-1	NA	TGTGCCAGCAGCTTATTTAAAGCGAACACTGAAGCTTTCTTT	CASSLFKANTEAFF
NA	TRBV20-1	TRBJ2-7	NA	TGCAGTGCTAGTATATCCTACGAGCAGTACTTC	CSASISYEQYF
NA	TRBV5-8	TRBJ2-5	NA	TGTGCCAGCAGCTTGCAGGGGCGGGAGACCCAGTACTTC	CASSLQGRETQYF